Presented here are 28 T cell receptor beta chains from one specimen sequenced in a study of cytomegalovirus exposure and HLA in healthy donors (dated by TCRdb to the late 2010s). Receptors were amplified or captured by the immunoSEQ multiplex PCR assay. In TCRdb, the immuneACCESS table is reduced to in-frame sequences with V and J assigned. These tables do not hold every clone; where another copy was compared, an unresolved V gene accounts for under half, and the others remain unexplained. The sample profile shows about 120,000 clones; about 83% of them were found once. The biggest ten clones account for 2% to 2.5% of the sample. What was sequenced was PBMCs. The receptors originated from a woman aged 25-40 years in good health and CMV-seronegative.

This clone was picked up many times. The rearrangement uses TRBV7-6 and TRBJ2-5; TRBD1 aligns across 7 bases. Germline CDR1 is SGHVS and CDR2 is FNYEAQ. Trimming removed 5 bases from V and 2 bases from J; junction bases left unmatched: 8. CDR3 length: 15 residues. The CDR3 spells CASSDLGTVQETQYF. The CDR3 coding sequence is TGTGCCAGCAGCGACCTGGGGACAGTTCAAGAGACCCAGTACTTC.

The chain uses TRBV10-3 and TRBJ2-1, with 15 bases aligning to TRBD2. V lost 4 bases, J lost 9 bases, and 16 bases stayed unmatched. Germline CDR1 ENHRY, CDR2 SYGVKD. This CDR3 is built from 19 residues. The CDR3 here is CAISGTTQGTSGGIFEQFF. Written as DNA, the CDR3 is TGTGCCATCAGTGGGACCACCCAAGGGACTAGCGGGGGGATATTTGAGCAGTTCTTC.

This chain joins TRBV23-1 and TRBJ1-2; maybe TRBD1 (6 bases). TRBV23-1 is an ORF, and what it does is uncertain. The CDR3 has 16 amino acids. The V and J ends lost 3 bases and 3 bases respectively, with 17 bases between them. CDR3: CASSHSREGQDYGYTF. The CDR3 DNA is TGCGCCAGCAGTCATTCGAGAGAGGGACAAGACTATGGCTACACCTTC.

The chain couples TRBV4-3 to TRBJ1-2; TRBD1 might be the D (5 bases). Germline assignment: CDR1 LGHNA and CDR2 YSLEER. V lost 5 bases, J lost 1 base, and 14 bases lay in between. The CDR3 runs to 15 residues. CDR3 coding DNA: TGCGCCAGCAGCAAAGTCGGGGGTTTTAACTATGGCTACACCTTC. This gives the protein CASSKVGGFNYGYTF.

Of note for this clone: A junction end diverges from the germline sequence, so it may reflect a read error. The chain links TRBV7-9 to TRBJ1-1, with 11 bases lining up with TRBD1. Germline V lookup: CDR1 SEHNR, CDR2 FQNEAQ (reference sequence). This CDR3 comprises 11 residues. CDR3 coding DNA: TGTGCCAGCAGCAAAGGACAGGGGGCCCTCTTT. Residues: CASSKGQGALF. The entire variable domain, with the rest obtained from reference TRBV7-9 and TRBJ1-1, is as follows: DTGVSQNPRHKITKRGQNVTFRCDPISEHNRLYWYRQTLGQGPEFLTYFQNEAQLEKSRLLSDRFSAERPKGSFSTLEIQRTEQGDSAMYLCASSKGQGALFGQGTRLTVV.

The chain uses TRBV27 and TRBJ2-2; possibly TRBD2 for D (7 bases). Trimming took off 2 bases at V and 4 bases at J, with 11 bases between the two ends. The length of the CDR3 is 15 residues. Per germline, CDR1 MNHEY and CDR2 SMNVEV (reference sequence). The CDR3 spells CASSLIGGPTGELFF. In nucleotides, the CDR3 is TGTGCCAGCAGTTTAATCGGGGGGCCCACCGGGGAGCTGTTTTTT.

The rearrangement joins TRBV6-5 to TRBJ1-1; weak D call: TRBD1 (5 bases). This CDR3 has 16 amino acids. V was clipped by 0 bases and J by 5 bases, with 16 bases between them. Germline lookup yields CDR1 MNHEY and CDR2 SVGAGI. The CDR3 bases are TGTGCCAGCAGTTACTCCTTAGGGGCAGGTCGGACTGAAGCTTTCTTT. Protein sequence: CASSYSLGAGRTEAFF.

The chain's CDR3 is CASSAQDRWDTEAFF. CDR3 in DNA: TGTGCCAGCAGTGCCCAGGACAGGTGGGACACTGAAGCTTTCTTT. The genes are TRBV27 and TRBJ1-1, with TRBD1 matching 7 bases. The CDR3 loop spans 15 amino acids. The ends lost 5 bases at V and 3 bases at J; junction bases unmatched: 9. Looked up from germline, CDR1 is MNHEY and CDR2 is SMNVEV (reference sequence).

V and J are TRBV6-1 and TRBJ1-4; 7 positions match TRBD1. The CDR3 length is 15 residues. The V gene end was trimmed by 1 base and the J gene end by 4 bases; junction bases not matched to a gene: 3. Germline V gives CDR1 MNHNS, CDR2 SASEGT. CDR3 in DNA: TGTGCCAGCAGTGAAGATCAGGGGGGTAATGAAAAACTGTTTTTT. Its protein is CASSEDQGGNEKLFF.

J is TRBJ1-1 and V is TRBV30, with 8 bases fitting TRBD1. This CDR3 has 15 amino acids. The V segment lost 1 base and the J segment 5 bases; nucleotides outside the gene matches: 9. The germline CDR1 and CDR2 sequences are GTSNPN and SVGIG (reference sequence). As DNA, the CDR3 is TGTGCCTGGAGTGAACCCAGGGGGCTTTCGACTGAAGCTTTCTTT. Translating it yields CAWSEPRGLSTEAFF.

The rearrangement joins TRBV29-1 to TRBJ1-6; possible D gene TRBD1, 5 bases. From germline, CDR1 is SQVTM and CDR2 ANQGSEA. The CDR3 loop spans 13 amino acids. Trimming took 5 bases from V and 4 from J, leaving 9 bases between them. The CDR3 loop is CSVQGTYNSPLHF. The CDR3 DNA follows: TGCAGCGTTCAGGGAACTTATAATTCACCCCTCCACTTT.

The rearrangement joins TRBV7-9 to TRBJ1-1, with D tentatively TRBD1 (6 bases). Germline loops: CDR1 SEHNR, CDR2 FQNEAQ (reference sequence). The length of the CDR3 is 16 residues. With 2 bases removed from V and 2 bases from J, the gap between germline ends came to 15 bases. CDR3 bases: TGTGCCAGCAGCTTACCAACCGACAGGCTAAACACTGAAGCTTTCTTT. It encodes CASSLPTDRLNTEAFF. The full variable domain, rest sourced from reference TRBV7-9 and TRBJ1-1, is DTGVSQNPRHKITKRGQNVTFRCDPISEHNRLYWYRQTLGQGPEFLTYFQNEAQLEKSRLLSDRFSAERPKGSFSTLEIQRTEQGDSAMYLCASSLPTDRLNTEAFFGQGTRLTVV.

CDR3 coding DNA: TGTGCCAGCAGCTTGGGGGCAGGGAACTACGAGCAGTACTTC. This translates into CASSLGAGNYEQYF. The V gene is TRBV5-6, the J gene TRBJ2-7, with D possibly TRBD1 on 5 matching bases. The CDR3 runs 14 residues. The V and J ends lost 0 bases and 3 bases respectively, with 10 bases between them. The V gene's germline CDR1 is SGHDT and CDR2 YYEEEE.

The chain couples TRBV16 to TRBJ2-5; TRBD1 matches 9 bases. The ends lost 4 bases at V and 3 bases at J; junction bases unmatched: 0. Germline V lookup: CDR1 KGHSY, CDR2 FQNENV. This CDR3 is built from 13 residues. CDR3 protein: CASSRQGEETQYF. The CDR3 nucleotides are TGTGCCAGCAGCCGACAGGGGGAAGAGACCCAGTACTTC.

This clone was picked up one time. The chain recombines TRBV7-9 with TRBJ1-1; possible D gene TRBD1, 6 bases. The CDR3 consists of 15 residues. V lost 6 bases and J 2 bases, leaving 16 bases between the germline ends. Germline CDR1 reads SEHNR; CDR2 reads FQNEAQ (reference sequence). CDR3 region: CASRPDTGSNTEAFF. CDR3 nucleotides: TGTGCCAGCAGACCCGATACAGGGAGCAACACTGAAGCTTTCTTT.

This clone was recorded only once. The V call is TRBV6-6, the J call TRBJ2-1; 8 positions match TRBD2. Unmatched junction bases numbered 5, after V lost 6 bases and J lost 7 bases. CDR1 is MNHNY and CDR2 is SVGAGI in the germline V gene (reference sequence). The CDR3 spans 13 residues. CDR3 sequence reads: CASRNGTRNEQFF. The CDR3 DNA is TGTGCCAGCAGGAACGGGACTAGGAATGAGCAGTTCTTC.

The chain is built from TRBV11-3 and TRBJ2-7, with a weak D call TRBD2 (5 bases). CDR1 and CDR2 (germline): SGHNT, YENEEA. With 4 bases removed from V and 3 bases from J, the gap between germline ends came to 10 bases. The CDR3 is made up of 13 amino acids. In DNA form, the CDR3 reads TGTGCCAGCAGCTCCGGGGATAACTACGAGCAGTACTTC. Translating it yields CASSSGDNYEQYF.

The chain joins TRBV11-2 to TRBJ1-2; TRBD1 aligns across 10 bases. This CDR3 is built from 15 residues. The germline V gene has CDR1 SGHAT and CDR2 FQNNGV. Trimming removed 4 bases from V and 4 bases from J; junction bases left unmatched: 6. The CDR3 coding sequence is TGTGCCAGCAGCTCCGGGACAGGGGCTTCCTATGGCTACACCTTC. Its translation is CASSSGTGASYGYTF.

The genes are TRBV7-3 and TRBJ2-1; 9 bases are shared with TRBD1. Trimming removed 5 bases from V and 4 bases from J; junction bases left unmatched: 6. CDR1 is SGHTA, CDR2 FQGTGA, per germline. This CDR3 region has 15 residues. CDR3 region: CASSAPGTGYNEQFF. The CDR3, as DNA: TGTGCCAGCAGCGCACCCGGGACAGGGTACAATGAGCAGTTCTTC.

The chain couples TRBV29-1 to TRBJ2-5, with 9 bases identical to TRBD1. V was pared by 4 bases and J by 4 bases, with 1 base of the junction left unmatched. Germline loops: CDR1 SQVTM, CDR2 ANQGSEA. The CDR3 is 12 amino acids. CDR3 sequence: CSVAGQGETQYF. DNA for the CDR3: TGCAGCGTTGCGGGACAGGGAGAGACCCAGTACTTC. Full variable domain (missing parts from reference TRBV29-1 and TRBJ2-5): SAVISQKPSRDICQRGTSLTIQCQVDSQVTMMFWYRQQPGQSLTLIATANQGSEATYESGFVIDKFPISRPNLTFSTLTVSNMSPEDSSIYLCSVAGQGETQYFGPGTRLLVL.

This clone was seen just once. For the CDR3, the DNA is TGCGCCAGCAGCCAAGAAGGGACAGTGGGACTAGCCAAAAACATTCAGTACTTC. This encodes CASSQEGTVGLAKNIQYF. This chain uses TRBV4-3 with TRBJ2-4, with a possible D match to TRBD1 (7 bases). The CDR3 extends over 18 amino acids. The ends were cut back, 0 bases at V and 0 bases at J, with 15 bases in the middle. The germline V gene has CDR1 LGHNA and CDR2 YSLEER.

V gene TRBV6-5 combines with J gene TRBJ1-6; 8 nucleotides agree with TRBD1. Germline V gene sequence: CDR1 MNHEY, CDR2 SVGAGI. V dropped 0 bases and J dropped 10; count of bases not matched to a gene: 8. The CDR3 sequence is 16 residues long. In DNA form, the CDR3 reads TGTGCCAGCAGTTACTCGGGTCAGGGGGCCGTGTCACCCCTCCACTTT. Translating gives CASSYSGQGAVSPLHF.

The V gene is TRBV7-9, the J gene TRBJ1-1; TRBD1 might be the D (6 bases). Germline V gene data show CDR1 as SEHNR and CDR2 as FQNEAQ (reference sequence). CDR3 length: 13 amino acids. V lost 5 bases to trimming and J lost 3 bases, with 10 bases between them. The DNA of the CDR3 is TGTGCCAGCAGCGGGGCAGGGGACACTGAAGCTTTCTTT. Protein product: CASSGAGDTEAFF.

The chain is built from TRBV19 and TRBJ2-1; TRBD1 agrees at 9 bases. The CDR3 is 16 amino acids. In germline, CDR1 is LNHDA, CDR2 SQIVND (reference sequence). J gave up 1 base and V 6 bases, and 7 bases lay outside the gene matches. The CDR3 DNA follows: TGTGCCAGTAGGGCGGGGACAGGGCGTTCCTACAATGAGCAGTTCTTC. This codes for CASRAGTGRSYNEQFF.

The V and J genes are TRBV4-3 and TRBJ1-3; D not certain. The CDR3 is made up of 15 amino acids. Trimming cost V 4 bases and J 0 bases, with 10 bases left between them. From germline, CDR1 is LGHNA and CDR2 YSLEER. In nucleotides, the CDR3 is TGCGCCAGCAGCCGTACCTGGAGCTCTGGAAACACCATATATTTT. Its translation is CASSRTWSSGNTIYF.

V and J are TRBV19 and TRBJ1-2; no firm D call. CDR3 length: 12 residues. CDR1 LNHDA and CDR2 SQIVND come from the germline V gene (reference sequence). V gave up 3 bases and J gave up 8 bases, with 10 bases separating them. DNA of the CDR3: TGTGCCAGTAGTATCGGGAGGAACGGCTACACCTTC. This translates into CASSIGRNGYTF.

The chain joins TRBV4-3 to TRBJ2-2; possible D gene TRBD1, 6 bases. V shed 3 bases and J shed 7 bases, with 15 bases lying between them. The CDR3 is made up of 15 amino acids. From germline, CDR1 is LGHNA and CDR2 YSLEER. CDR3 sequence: CASSHQDSLGGELFF. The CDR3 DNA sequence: TGCGCCAGCAGCCACCAGGACAGTCTCGGCGGGGAGCTGTTTTTT.

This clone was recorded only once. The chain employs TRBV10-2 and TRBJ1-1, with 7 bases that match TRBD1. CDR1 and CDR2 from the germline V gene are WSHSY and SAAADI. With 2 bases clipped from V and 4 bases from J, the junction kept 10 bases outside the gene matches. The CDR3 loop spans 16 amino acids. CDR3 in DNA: TGCGCCAGCAGTGAGCCGTTATTCGACAGGGCCACTGAAGCTTTCTTT. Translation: CASSEPLFDRATEAFF.